The rows below give T cell receptor beta chains drawn from one sample of a study of technical replicates of blood from several donors. Sequencing was performed with immunoSEQ multiplex PCR; in TCRdb, only in-frame clones are kept and a portion is missing. The profile shows roughly 79,000 clones, roughly 93% of them singletons. Source material: T cells isolated from PBMCs. These receptors originate from a human donor in good health. Both conserved end residues are part of each CDR3. A D gene is named only where the DNA matches it firmly. Where a row states a size, it is once, few, many or the class of an expanded clone; other rows omit it.

J: TRBJ1-1; V: TRBV7-2; D: TRBD1; size: few; CDR3: CASRKGQGNTEAFF; DNA: TGTGCCAGCAGGAAAGGACAGGGGAACACTGAAGCTTTCTTT
J: TRBJ2-7; V: TRBV5-4; D: -; size: -; CDR3: CASASGGHDEQYF; DNA: TGTGCCAGCGCCTCCGGGGGGCATGACGAGCAGTACTTC
J: TRBJ1-5; V: TRBV10-3; D: TRBD1; size: -; CDR3: CAISESEGTDQPQHF; DNA: TGTGCCATCAGTGAGTCCGAGGGGACAGATCAGCCCCAGCATTTT
J: TRBJ1-5; V: TRBV7-9; D: -; size: -; CDR3: CASSPFVGDDQPQHF; DNA: TGTGCCAGCAGCCCCTTTGTGGGAGACGATCAGCCCCAGCATTTT
J: TRBJ2-5; V: TRBV2; D: -; size: once; CDR3: CATSGKQETQYF; DNA: TGTGCCACCTCAGGGAAGCAAGAGACCCAGTACTTC
J: TRBJ1-5; V: TRBV27; D: -; size: -; CDR3: CASSLDRGGQPQHF; DNA: TGTGCCAGCAGTTTGGACAGAGGCGGGCAGCCCCAGCATTTT
J: TRBJ2-1; V: TRBV28; D: TRBD2; size: -; CDR3: CASSLPRSGTNEQFF; DNA: TGTGCCAGCAGTCTACCCCGTAGCGGGACCAATGAGCAGTTCTTC
J: TRBJ2-7; V: TRBV5-5; D: TRBD2; size: -; CDR3: CASSLGAVAGVSYEQYF; DNA: TGTGCCAGCAGCTTGGGGGCAGTGGCGGGAGTCTCCTACGAGCAGTACTTC
J: TRBJ1-5; V: TRBV19; D: -; size: -; CDR3: CASSLRQFQVNQPQHF; DNA: TGTGCCAGTAGTCTAAGGCAGTTTCAGGTGAACCAGCCCCAGCATTTT
J: TRBJ2-3; V: TRBV19; D: -; size: few; CDR3: CASSIYRGTDTQYF; DNA: TGTGCCAGTAGTATTTACAGGGGCACAGATACGCAGTATTTT
J: TRBJ2-1; V: TRBV6-6; D: -; size: -; CDR3: CASSYTTNEQFF; DNA: TGTGCCAGCAGTTATACAACGAATGAGCAGTTCTTC
J: TRBJ2-5; V: TRBV5-1; D: -; size: few; CDR3: CASSLQETQYF; DNA: TGCGCCAGCAGCCTCCAAGAGACCCAGTACTTC
J: TRBJ2-7; V: TRBV4-3; D: -; size: -; CDR3: CASSQIRSSSYEQYF; DNA: TGCGCCAGCAGCCAAATCCGGTCGAGCTCCTACGAGCAGTACTTC
J: TRBJ2-3; V: TRBV29-1; D: -; size: -; CDR3: CSTNTDTQYF; DNA: TGCAGCACAAACACAGATACGCAGTATTTT
J: TRBJ2-7; V: TRBV5-1; D: TRBD2; size: -; CDR3: CASSNPGLAASYEQYF; DNA: TGCGCCAGCAGTAATCCGGGACTAGCGGCCTCCTACGAGCAGTACTTC
J: TRBJ1-1; V: TRBV2; D: -; size: -; CDR3: CASRRGGMNTEAFF; DNA: TGTGCCAGCAGAAGGGGGGGGATGAACACTGAAGCTTTCTTT
J: TRBJ2-5; V: TRBV5-1; D: TRBD1; size: -; CDR3: CASSPPGQVRETQYF; DNA: TGCGCCAGCAGCCCACCGGGACAGGTAAGAGAGACCCAGTACTTC
J: TRBJ1-4; V: TRBV27; D: -; size: -; CDR3: CASSLIGGTINEKLFF; DNA: TGTGCCAGCAGTTTAATAGGGGGTACGATTAATGAAAAACTGTTTTTT
J: TRBJ1-1; V: TRBV11-3; D: -; size: once; CDR3: CASSFAGIGTEAFF; DNA: TGTGCCAGCAGCTTCGCGGGTATCGGCACTGAAGCTTTCTTT
J: TRBJ2-3; V: TRBV10-3; D: -; size: -; CDR3: CAIYAGSTDTQYF; DNA: TGTGCCATCTACGCGGGTAGCACAGATACGCAGTATTTT
J: TRBJ2-1; V: TRBV27; D: TRBD2; size: -; CDR3: CASSFPAGGNYNEQFF; DNA: TGTGCCAGCAGTTTTCCGGCGGGAGGAAATTACAATGAGCAGTTCTTC
J: TRBJ2-3; V: TRBV6-1; D: TRBD2; size: -; CDR3: CASSESRLAGELDTQYF; DNA: TGTGCCAGCAGTGAATCAAGACTAGCGGGAGAACTAGATACGCAGTATTTT
J: TRBJ1-3; V: TRBV6-6; D: -; size: -; CDR3: CASSPGHSGNTIYF; DNA: TGTGCCAGCAGCCCGGGACATTCTGGAAACACCATATATTTT
J: TRBJ2-1; V: TRBV6-1; D: TRBD2; size: -; CDR3: CASRTSGNFNEQFF; DNA: TGTGCCAGCAGAACTAGCGGGAACTTCAATGAGCAGTTCTTC
J: TRBJ2-1; V: TRBV7-9; D: -; size: -; CDR3: CASSLASSSDEQFF; DNA: TGTGCCAGCAGCTTAGCTAGCTCGAGCGATGAGCAGTTCTTC
J: TRBJ2-7; V: TRBV13; D: TRBD1; size: -; CDR3: CASSRAGTADYEQYF; DNA: TGTGCCAGCTCAAGAGCCGGGACAGCCGACTACGAGCAGTACTTC
J: TRBJ1-5; V: TRBV7-2; D: -; size: once; CDR3: CASSLGGPGQPQHF; DNA: TGTGCCAGCAGCTTAGGTGGGCCGGGGCAGCCCCAGCATTTT
J: TRBJ2-1; V: TRBV5-4; D: -; size: -; CDR3: CASSLDGQISYNEQFF; DNA: TGTGCCAGCAGCTTGGATGGGCAAATATCCTACAATGAGCAGTTCTTC
J: TRBJ1-1; V: TRBV6-5; D: -; size: -; CDR3: CASFRGGLSSTEAFF; DNA: TGTGCCAGCTTCCGAGGTGGATTAAGTAGCACTGAAGCTTTCTTT
J: TRBJ2-7; V: TRBV4-3; D: -; size: -; CDR3: CASSQDKGVAYEQYF; DNA: TGCGCCAGCAGCCAAGATAAAGGGGTCGCCTACGAGCAGTACTTC
J: TRBJ2-7; V: TRBV28; D: -; size: -; CDR3: CASMGHSSYEQYF; DNA: TGTGCCAGCATGGGGCACAGTTCCTACGAGCAGTACTTC